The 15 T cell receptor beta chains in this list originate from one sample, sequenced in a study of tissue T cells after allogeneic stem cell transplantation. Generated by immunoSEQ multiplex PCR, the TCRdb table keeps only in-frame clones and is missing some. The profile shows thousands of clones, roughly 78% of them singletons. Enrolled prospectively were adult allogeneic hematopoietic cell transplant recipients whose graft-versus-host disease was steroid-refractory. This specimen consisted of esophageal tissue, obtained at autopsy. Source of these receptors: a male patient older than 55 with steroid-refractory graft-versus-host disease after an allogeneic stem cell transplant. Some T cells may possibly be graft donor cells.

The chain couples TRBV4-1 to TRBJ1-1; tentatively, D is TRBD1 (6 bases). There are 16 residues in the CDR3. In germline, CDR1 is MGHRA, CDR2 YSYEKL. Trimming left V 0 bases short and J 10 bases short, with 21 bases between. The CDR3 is CASSQDRRVGAGRAFF. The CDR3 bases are TGCGCCAGCAGCCAAGATCGCCGGGTGGGGGCAGGGAGAGCTTTCTTT.

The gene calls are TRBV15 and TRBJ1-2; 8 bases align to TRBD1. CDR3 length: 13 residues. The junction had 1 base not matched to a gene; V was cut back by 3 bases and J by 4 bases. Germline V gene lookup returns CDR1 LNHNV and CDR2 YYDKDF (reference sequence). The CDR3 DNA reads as TGTGCCACCAGCAGCGGACAGGGCTATGGCTACACCTTC. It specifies CATSSGQGYGYTF.

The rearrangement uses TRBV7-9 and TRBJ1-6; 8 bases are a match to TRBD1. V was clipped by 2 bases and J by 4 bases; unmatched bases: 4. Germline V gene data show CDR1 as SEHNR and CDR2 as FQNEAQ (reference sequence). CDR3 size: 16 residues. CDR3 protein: CASSLIGQGYNSPLHF. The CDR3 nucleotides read TGTGCCAGCAGCTTAATAGGACAGGGATATAATTCACCCCTCCACTTT.

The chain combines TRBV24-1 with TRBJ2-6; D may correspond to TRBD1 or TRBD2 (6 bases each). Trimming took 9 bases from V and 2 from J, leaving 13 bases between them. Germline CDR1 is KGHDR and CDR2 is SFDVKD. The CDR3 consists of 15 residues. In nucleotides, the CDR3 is TGTGCCACCTCGGGGGCTACACCTGGGGCCAACGTCCTGACTTTC. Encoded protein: CATSGATPGANVLTF.

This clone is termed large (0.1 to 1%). CDR3 nucleotide sequence: TGCGCCAGCAGCGAGGGACAGGCCGTGAACACTGAAGCTTTCTTT. Translation gives CASSEGQAVNTEAFF. The V and J genes are TRBV5-1 and TRBJ1-1; 8 bases are shared with TRBD1. The germline gives CDR1 SGHRS, CDR2 YFSETQ. This CDR3 is 15 amino acids long. V lost 4 bases and J lost 0; bases outside the gene matches: 5.

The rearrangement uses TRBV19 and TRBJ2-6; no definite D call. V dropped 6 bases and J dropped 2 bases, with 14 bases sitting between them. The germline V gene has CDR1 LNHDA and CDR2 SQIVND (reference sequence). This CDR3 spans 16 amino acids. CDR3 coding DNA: TGTGCCAGTAGATCGACAATATTTGCTGGGGCCAACGTCCTGACTTTC. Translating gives CASRSTIFAGANVLTF.

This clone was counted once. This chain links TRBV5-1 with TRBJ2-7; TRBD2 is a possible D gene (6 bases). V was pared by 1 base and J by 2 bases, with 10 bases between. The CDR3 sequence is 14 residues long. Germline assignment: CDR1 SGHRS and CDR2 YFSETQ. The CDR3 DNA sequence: TGCGCCAGCAGCTTGACGCCTAGCGCCTACGAGCAGTACTTC. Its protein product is CASSLTPSAYEQYF.

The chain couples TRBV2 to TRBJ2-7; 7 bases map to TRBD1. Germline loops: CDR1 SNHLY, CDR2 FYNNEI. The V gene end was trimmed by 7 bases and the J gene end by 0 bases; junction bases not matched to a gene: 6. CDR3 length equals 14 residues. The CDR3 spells CASIGQESSYEQYF. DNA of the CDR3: TGTGCCAGCATCGGACAGGAAAGCTCCTACGAGCAGTACTTC.

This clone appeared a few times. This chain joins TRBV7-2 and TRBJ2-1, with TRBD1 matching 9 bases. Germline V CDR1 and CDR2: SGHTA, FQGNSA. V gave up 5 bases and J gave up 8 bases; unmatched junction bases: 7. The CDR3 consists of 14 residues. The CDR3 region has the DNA TGTGCCAGCAGCAGGACAGGGGTTTACGATGAGCAGTTCTTC. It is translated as CASSRTGVYDEQFF.

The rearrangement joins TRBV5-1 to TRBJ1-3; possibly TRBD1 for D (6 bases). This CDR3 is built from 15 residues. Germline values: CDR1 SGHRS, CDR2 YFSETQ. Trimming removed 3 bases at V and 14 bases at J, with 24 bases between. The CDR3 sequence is CASSSQTGGVQLVYF. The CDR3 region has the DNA TGCGCCAGCAGCTCCCAGACAGGAGGAGTCCAGTTGGTATATTTT.

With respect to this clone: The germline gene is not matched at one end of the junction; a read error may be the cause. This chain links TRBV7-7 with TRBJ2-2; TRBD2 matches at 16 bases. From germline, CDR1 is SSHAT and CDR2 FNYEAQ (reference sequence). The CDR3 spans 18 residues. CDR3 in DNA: TGTGCTAGCAGCCCCGGGACTAGCGGGGGGGCTCGCACCGGGGAGCTGTTTTTT. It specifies CASSPGTSGGARTGELFF.

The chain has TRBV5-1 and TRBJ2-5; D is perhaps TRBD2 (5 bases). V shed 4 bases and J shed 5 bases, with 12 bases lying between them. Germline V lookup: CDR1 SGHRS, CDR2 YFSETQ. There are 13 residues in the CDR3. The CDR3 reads CASSAGLVETQYF. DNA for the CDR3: TGCGCCAGCAGCGCGGGTCTGGTCGAGACCCAGTACTTC.

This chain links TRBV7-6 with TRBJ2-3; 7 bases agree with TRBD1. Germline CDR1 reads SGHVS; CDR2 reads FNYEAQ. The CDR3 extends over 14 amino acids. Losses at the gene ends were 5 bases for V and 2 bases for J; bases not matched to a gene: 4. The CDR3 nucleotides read TGTGCCAGCAGCCTTGGACAGGTCACAGATACGCAGTATTTT. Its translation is CASSLGQVTDTQYF.

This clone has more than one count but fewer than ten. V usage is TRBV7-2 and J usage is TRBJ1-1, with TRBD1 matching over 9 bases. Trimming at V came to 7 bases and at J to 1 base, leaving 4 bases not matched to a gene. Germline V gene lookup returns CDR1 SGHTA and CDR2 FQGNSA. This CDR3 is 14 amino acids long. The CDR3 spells CASTRTGANTEAFF. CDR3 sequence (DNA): TGTGCCAGCACCCGGACAGGGGCGAACACTGAAGCTTTCTTT.

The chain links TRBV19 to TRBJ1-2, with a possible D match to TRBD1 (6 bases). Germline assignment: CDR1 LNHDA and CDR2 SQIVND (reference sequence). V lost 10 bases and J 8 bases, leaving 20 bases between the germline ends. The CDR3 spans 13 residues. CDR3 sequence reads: CATRTEYGFGYTF. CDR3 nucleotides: TGTGCCACCCGGACAGAGTATGGTTTCGGCTACACCTTC.